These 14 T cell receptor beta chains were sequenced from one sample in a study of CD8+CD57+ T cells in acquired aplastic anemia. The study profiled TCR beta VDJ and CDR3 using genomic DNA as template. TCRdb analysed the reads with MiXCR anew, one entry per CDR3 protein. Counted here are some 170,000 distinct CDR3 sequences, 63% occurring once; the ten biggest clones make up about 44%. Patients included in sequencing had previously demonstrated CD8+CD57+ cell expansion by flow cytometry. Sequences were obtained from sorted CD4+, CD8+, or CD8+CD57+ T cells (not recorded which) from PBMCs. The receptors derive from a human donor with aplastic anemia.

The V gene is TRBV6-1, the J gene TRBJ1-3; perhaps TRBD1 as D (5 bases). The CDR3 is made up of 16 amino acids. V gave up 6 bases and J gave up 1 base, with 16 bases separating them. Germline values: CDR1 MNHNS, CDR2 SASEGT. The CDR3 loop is CASRFSDTTSGNTIYF. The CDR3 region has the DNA TGTGCCAGCAGGTTTTCGGACACCACATCTGGAAACACCATATATTTT.

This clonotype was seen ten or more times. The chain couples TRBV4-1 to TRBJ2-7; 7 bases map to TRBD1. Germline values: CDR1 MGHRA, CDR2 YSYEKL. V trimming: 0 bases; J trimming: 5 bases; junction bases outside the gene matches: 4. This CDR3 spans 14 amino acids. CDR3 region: CASSQEDRYHEQYF. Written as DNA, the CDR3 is TGCGCCAGCAGCCAAGAGGACAGGTACCACGAGCAGTACTTC.

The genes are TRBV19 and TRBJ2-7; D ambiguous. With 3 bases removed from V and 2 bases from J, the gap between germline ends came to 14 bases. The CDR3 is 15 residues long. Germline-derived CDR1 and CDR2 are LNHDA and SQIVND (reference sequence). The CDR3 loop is CASSISQQVAYEQYF. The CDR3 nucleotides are TGTGCCAGTAGTATCTCCCAGCAGGTAGCCTACGAGCAGTACTTC.

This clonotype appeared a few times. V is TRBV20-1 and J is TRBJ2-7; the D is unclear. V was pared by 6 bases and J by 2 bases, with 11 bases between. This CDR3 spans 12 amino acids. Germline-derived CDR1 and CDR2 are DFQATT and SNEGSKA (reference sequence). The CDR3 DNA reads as TGCAGTGCCCCCATAGGCCCCTACGAGCAGTACTTC. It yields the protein CSAPIGPYEQYF.

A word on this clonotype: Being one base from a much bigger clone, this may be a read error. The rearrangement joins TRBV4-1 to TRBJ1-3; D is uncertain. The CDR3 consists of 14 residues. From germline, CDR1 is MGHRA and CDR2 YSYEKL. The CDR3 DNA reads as TGCGCCAGCAGCCAAGTAGTTTCTGAAAACACCATATATTTT. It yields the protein CASSQVVSENTIYF.

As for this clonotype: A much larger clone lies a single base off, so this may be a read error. The CDR3 region is CASGSQTGGLEAFF. As DNA, the CDR3 is TGTGCCAGCGGCTCCCAGACAGGGGGACTTGAAGCTTTCTTT. V is TRBV7-9 and J is TRBJ1-1, with 9 bases fitting TRBD1. The CDR3 spans 14 residues. Germline V gene sequence: CDR1 SEHNR, CDR2 FQNEAQ (reference sequence). The trim removed 8 bases at V and 7 bases at J, leaving 11 bases unmatched.

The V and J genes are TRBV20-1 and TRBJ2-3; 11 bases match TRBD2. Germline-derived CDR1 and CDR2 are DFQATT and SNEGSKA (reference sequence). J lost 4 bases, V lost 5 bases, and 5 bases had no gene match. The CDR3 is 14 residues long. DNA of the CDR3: TGCAGTGCTCCGGGACTAGCGGCGGCAGATACGCAGTATTTT. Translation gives CSAPGLAAADTQYF.

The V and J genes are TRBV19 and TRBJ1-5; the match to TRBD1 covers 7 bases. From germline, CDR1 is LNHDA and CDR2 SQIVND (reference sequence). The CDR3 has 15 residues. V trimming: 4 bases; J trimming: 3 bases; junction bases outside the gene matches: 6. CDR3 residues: CASSTYGTANQPQHF. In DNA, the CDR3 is TGTGCCAGTAGTACCTATGGGACAGCCAATCAGCCCCAGCATTTT.

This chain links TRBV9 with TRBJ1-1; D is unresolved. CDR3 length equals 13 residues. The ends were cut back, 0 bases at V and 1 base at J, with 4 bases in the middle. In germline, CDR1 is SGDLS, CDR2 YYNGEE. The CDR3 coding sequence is TGTGCCAGCAGCGTAGCCCAGAACACTGAAGCTTTCTTT. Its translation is CASSVAQNTEAFF.

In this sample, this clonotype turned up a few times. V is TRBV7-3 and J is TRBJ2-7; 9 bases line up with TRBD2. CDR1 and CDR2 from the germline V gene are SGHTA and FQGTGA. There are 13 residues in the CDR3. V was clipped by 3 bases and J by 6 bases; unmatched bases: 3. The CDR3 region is CASSLKRGVEQYF. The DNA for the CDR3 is TGTGCCAGCAGCTTGAAGCGGGGGGTCGAGCAGTACTTC.

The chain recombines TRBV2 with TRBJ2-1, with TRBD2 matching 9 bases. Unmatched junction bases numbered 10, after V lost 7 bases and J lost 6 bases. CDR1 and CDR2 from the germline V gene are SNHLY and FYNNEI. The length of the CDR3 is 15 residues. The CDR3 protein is CASIGGGGGLNEQFF. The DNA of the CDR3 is TGTGCCAGCATAGGGGGCGGGGGGGGACTCAATGAGCAGTTCTTC.

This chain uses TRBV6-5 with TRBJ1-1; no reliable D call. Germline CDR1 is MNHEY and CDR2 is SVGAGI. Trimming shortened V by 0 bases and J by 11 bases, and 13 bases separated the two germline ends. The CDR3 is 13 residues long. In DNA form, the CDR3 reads TGTGCCAGCAGTTACTCTCTGGCAGTGGGTGCTTTCTTT. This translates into CASSYSLAVGAFF.

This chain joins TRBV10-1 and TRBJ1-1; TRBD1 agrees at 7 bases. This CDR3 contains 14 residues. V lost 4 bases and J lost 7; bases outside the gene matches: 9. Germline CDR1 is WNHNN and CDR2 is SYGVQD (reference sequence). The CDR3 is CASSASTGQVEAFF. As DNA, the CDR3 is TGCGCCAGCAGTGCCTCGACAGGGCAAGTTGAAGCTTTCTTT.

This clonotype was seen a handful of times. CDR3 in amino acids: CATSRYVGQGSPLHF. The CDR3, as DNA: TGTGCCACCAGCAGATACGTGGGACAGGGTTCACCCCTCCACTTT. The chain recombines TRBV15 with TRBJ1-6; 9 bases are a match to TRBD1. This CDR3 comprises 15 residues. The V segment lost 2 bases and the J segment 9 bases; nucleotides outside the gene matches: 5. Germline lookup yields CDR1 LNHNV and CDR2 YYDKDF (reference sequence). Looking up the rest from reference TRBV15 and TRBJ1-6 gives the full variable domain: DAMVIQNPRYQVTQFGKPVTLSCSQTLNHNVMYWYQQKSSQAPKLLFHYYDKDFNNEADTPDNFQSRRPNTSFCFLDIRSPGLGDTAMYLCATSRYVGQGSPLHFGNGTRLTVT.